Below are 7 T cell receptor beta chains sequenced from a single sample in a study of CD8+ T cells in alopecia areata. Extraction and reverse transcription of RNA yielded cDNA as the sequencing template. Measured with immunoSEQ multiplex PCR; TCRdb has only the in-frame clones, and not every one. In the table there are about 150,000 clones, 62% of which are singletons. The specimen sequenced was CD8+ T cells sorted from blood. Receptors originate from a human donor in good health.

This clone was recorded a few times. The rearrangement links TRBV2 to TRBJ2-1, with 7 positions matching TRBD2. The CDR3 loop spans 13 amino acids. The germline gives CDR1 SNHLY, CDR2 FYNNEI. V lost 10 bases and J lost 9; bases outside the gene matches: 12. In DNA form, the CDR3 reads TGTGCCAACGGGGAGGGCCGTCTAGGTGAGCAGTTCTTC. This gives the protein CANGEGRLGEQFF.

CDR3 protein: CASSPRGNYNEQFF. In DNA form, the CDR3 reads TGTGCCAGCAGCCCCCGGGGTAACTACAATGAGCAGTTCTTC. J is TRBJ2-1 and V is TRBV7-9; tentatively, D is TRBD2 (5 bases). The V gene's germline CDR1 is SEHNR and CDR2 FQNEAQ (reference sequence). Trimming took 5 bases from V and 3 from J, leaving 11 bases between them. This CDR3 is built from 14 residues.

The chain carries TRBV4-1 and TRBJ1-1; weak D call: TRBD1 (6 bases). Trimming left V 0 bases short and J 0 bases short, with 14 bases between. Looked up from germline, CDR1 is MGHRA and CDR2 is YSYEKL. The CDR3 sequence is 17 residues long. DNA of the CDR3: TGCGCCAGCAGCCAAGAACAGGGTCTGCGATTGAACACTGAAGCTTTCTTT. Its protein is CASSQEQGLRLNTEAFF.

This clone has a handful of counts. This chain links TRBV4-1 with TRBJ2-2; tentative D call: TRBD1 (7 bases). CDR3 length: 17 amino acids. Germline V gene lookup returns CDR1 MGHRA and CDR2 YSYEKL. Deletions cut 0 bases from V and 7 bases from J, with 18 bases between. The CDR3 loop is CASSQDVPAGGHGELFF. DNA for the CDR3: TGCGCCAGCAGCCAAGATGTCCCGGCAGGGGGGCACGGGGAGCTGTTTTTT.

The V and J genes are TRBV4-1 and TRBJ2-1; D is unresolved. CDR1 and CDR2 from the germline V gene are MGHRA and YSYEKL. V lost 0 bases, J lost 5 bases, and 11 bases lay in between. The CDR3 totals 15 residues. The CDR3 region has the DNA TGCGCCAGCAGCCAAGATTGGCGCCATCACAATGAGCAGTTCTTC. Translated: CASSQDWRHHNEQFF.

This clone turned up a few times. The chain links TRBV2 to TRBJ2-1; D unresolved. CDR3 length equals 13 residues. CDR1 and CDR2 from the germline V gene are SNHLY and FYNNEI. V lost 0 bases and J 4 bases, leaving 4 bases between the germline ends. The DNA of the CDR3 is TGTGCCAGCAGTGAAGCTTATTACAATGAGCAGTTCTTC. Amino acids: CASSEAYYNEQFF. Combining the CDR3 with reference TRBV2 and TRBJ2-1 gives the whole variable domain EPEVTQTPSHQVTQMGQEVILRCVPISNHLYFYWYRQILGQKVEFLVSFYNNEISEKSEIFDDQFSVERPDGSNFTLKIRSTKLEDSAMYFCASSEAYYNEQFFGPGTRLTVL.

The chain couples TRBV4-1 to TRBJ2-7; D is uncertain. The germline V gene encodes CDR1 MGHRA and CDR2 YSYEKL. The CDR3 has 14 amino acids. V was cut by 0 bases and J by 3 bases, with 9 bases left in between. In nucleotides, the CDR3 is TGCGCCAGCAGCCAAGAAGGGAACTACTACGAGCAGTACTTC. Translating gives CASSQEGNYYEQYF.